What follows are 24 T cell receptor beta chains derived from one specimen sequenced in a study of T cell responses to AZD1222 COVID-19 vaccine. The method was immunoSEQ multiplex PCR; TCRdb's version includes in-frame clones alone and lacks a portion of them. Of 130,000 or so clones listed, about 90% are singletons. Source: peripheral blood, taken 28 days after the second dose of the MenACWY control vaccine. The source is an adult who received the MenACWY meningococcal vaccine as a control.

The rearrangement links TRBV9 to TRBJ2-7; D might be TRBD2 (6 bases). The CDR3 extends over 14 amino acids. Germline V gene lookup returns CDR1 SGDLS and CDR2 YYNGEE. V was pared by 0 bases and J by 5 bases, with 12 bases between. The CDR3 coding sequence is TGTGCCAGCAGCGTAGTATCCCGACTAGACGAGCAGTACTTC. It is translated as CASSVVSRLDEQYF.

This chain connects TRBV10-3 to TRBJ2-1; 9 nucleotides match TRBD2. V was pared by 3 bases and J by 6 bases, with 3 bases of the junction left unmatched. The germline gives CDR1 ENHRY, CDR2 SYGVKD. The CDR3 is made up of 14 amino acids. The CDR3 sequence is CAISDPSGTNEQFF. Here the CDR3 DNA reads TGTGCCATCAGTGACCCTAGCGGGACCAATGAGCAGTTCTTC.

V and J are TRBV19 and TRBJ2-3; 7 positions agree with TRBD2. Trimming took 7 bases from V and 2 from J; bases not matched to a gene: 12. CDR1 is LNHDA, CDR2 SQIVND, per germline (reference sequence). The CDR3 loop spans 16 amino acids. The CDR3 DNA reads TGTGCCAGTATTGGGCCTGGCGGGAGCCTCACAGATACGCAGTATTTT. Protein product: CASIGPGGSLTDTQYF.

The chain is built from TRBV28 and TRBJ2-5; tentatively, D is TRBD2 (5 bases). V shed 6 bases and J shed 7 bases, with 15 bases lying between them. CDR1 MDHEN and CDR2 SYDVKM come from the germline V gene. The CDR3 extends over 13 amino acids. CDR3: CASRALVPATQYF. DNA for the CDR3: TGTGCCAGCAGGGCACTAGTCCCAGCGACCCAGTACTTC.

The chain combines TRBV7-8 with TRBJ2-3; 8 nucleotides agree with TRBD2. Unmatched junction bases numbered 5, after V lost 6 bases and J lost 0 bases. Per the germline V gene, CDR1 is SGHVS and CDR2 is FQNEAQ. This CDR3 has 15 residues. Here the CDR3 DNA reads TGTGCCAGCAGGTCTAGCGGGCAGAGCACAGATACGCAGTATTTT. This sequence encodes CASRSSGQSTDTQYF.

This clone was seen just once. The CDR3 region has the DNA TGTGCCAGCAGCTTAGAAAGGGTCGCGAACACCGGGGAGCTGTTTTTT. This codes for CASSLERVANTGELFF. The chain has TRBV7-2 and TRBJ2-2; unclear D gene. Germline assignment: CDR1 SGHTA and CDR2 FQGNSA. CDR3 length: 16 residues. The V end was cut by 1 base, the J end by 0 bases, with 9 bases between.

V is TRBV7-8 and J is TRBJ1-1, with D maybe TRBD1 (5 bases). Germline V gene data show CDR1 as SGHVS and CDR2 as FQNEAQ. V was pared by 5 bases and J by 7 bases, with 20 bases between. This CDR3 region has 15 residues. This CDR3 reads CASSRNHGAGGEAFF. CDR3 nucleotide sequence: TGTGCCAGCAGCCGAAATCATGGGGCCGGGGGTGAAGCTTTCTTT.

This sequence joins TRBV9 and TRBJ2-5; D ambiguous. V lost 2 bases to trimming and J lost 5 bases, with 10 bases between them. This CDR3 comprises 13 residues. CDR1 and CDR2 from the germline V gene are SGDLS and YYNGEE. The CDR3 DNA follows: TGTGCCAGCAGCGTCTCCAATTTGGAGACCCAGTACTTC. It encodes CASSVSNLETQYF.

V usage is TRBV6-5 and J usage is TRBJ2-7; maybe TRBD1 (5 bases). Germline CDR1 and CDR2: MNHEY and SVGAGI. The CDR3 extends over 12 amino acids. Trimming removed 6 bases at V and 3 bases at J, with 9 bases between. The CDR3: CASRDSYYEQYF. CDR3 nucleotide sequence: TGTGCCAGCAGAGACAGTTACTACGAGCAGTACTTC.

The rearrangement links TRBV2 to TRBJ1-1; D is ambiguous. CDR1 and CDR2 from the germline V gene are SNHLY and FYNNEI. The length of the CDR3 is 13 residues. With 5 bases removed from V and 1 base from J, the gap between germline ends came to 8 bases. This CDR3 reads CASSSEPNTEAFF. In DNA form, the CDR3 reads TGTGCCAGCAGTTCGGAACCGAACACTGAAGCTTTCTTT.

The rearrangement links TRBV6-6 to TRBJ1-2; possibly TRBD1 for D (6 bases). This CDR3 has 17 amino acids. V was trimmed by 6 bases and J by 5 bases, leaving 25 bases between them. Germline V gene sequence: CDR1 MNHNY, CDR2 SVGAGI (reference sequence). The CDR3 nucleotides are TGTGCCAGCAGCCGAGACAGGAAGGGGGTCTCTAGTTATGGCTACACCTTC. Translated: CASSRDRKGVSSYGYTF.

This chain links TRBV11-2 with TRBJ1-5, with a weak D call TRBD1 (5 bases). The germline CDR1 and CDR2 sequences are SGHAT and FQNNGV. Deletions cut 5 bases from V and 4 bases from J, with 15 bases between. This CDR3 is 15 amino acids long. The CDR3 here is CASSLNIGGNQPQHF. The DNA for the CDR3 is TGTGCCAGCAGCCTGAACATTGGGGGTAATCAGCCCCAGCATTTT.

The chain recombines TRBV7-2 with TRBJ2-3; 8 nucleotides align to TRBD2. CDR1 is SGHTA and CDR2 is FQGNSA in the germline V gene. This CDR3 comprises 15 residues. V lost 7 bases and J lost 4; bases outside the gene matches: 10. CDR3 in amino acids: CASIPFAGGADTQYF. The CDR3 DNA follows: TGTGCCAGCATCCCCTTTGCGGGGGGTGCAGATACGCAGTATTTT.

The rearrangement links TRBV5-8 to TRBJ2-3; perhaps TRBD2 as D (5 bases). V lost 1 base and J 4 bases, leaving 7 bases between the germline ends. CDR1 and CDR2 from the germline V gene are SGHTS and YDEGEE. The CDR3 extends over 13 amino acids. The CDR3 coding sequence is TGTGCCAGCAGCTTGCCCGGGGCAGATACGCAGTATTTT. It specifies CASSLPGADTQYF.

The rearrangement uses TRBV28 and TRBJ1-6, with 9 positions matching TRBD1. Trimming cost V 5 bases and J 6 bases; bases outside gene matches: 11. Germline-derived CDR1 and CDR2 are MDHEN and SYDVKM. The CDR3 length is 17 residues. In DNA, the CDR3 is TGTGCCAGCAGTCTACCGTCGGGACAGGGTAGTAATTCACCCCTCCACTTT. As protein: CASSLPSGQGSNSPLHF.

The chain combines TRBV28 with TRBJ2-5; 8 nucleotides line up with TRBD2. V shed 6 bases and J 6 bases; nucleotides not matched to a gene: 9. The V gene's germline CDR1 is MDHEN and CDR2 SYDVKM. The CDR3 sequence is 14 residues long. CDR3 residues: CASSLGGAIKTQYF. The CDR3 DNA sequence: TGTGCCAGCAGCCTCGGGGGGGCGATTAAGACCCAGTACTTC. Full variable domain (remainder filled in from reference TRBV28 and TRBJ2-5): DVKVTQSSRYLVKRTGEKVFLECVQDMDHENMFWYRQDPGLGLRLIYFSYDVKMKEKGDIPEGYSVSREKKERFSLILESASTNQTSMYLCASSLGGAIKTQYFGPGTRLLVL.

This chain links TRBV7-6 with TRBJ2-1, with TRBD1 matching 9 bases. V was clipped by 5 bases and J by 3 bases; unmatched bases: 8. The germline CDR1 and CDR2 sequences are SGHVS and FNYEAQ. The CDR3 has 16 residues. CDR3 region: CASSTQTGGYYNEQFF. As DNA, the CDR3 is TGTGCCAGCAGCACCCAGACAGGGGGGTACTACAATGAGCAGTTCTTC.

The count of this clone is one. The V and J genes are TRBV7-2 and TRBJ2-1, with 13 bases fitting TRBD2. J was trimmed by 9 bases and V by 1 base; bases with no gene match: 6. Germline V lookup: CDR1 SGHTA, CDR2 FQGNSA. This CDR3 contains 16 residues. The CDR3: CASSLEGLAGVGEQFF. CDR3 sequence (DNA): TGTGCCAGCAGCTTAGAAGGACTAGCGGGAGTGGGTGAGCAGTTCTTC.

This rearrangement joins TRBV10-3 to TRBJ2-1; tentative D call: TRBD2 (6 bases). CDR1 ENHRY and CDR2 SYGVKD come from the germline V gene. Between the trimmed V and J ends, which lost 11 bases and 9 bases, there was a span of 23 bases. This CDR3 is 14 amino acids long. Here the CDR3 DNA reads TGTGCCTCAACGGAGGGGCGGGACGATCGTGAGCAGTTCTTC. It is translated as CASTEGRDDREQFF.

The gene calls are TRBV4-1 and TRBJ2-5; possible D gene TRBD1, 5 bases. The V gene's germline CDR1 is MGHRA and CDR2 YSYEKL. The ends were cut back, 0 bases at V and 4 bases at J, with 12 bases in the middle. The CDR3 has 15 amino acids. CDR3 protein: CASSQDNTGTETQYF. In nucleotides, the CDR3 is TGCGCCAGCAGCCAAGATAATACAGGAACAGAGACCCAGTACTTC.

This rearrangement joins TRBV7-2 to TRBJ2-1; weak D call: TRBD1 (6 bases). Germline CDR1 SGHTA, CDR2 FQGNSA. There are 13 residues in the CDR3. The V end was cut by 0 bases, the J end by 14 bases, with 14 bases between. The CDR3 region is CASSLAPASGEFF. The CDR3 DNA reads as TGTGCCAGCAGCTTAGCGCCGGCGTCAGGGGAGTTCTTC.

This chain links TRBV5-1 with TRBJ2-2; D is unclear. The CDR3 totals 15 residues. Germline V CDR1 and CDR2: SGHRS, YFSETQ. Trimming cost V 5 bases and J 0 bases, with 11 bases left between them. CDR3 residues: CASRIGTANTGELFF. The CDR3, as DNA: TGCGCCAGCAGGATAGGAACAGCGAACACCGGGGAGCTGTTTTTT.

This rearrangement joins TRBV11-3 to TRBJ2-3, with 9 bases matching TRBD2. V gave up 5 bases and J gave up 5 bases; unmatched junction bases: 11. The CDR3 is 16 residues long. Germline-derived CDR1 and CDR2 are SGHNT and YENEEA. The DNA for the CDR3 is TGTGCCAGCAGCCAAGGCGGCGGGGGGGCTGAAGATACGCAGTATTTT. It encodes CASSQGGGGAEDTQYF.

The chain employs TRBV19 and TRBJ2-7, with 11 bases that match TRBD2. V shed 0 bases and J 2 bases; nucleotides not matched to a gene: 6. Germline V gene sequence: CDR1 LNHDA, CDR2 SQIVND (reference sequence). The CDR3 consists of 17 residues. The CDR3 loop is CASSIDIASGGTYEQYF. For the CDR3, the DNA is TGTGCCAGTAGTATAGACATCGCTAGCGGGGGGACCTACGAGCAGTACTTC. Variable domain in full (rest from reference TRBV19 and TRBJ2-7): DGGITQSPKYLFRKEGQNVTLSCEQNLNHDAMYWYRQDPGQGLRLIYYSQIVNDFQKGDIAEGYSVSREKKESFPLTVTSAQKNPTAFYLCASSIDIASGGTYEQYFGPGTRLTVT.